The 18 T cell receptor beta chains listed next were all sequenced from one sample in a study of blood T cell repertoires in COVID-19. The table came from immunoSEQ multiplex PCR; TCRdb's copy has only in-frame clones and leaves some out. The data contain 120,000 to 150,000 clones, approximately 81% of them singletons. Input material: peripheral blood. These receptor sequences come from a human donor with acute or convalescent COVID-19. The donor label of this sample is uncertain.

Notes on this clone: The same CDR3 also results from other DNA sequences found in this sample. The genes are TRBV9 and TRBJ2-3; D unclear. This CDR3 has 12 residues. Germline loops: CDR1 SGDLS, CDR2 YYNGEE. Trimming shortened V by 4 bases and J by 2 bases, and 5 bases separated the two germline ends. CDR3: CASSPNTDTQYF. The DNA for the CDR3 is TGTGCCAGCAGCCCTAACACAGATACGCAGTATTTT.

The chain has TRBV7-2 and TRBJ2-7; 13 bases agree with TRBD2. The CDR3 sequence is 15 residues long. With 5 bases clipped from V and 4 bases from J, the junction kept 5 bases outside the gene matches. Germline CDR1 and CDR2: SGHTA and FQGNSA. The chain's CDR3 is CASSNRLAGGYEQYF. The CDR3 DNA is TGTGCCAGCAGCAACCGACTAGCGGGGGGTTACGAGCAGTACTTC.

In its sample, this clone was seen many times. V is TRBV5-6 and J is TRBJ2-1; 14 nucleotides line up with TRBD2. The CDR3 totals 17 residues. The germline V gene encodes CDR1 SGHDT and CDR2 YYEEEE. The V gene end was trimmed by 4 bases and the J gene end by 5 bases; junction bases not matched to a gene: 8. CDR3 coding DNA: TGTGCCAGCAGCCTGGGACTAGCGGGAGACCTGAACAATGAGCAGTTCTTC. The encoded protein is CASSLGLAGDLNNEQFF.

The V and J genes are TRBV21-1 and TRBJ2-7; TRBD1, as called in the table, went unchecked against the DNA. TRBV21-1 is shown as a pseudogene. The CDR3 loop spans 15 amino acids. The CDR3 bases are TGTGCCAGCAGCGGAAACAGGGACCAGATTTACGAGCAGTACGTC. Protein product: CASSGNRDQIYEQYV.

The chain uses TRBV18 and TRBJ2-5, with TRBD2 as a possible D gene (7 bases). V was trimmed by 6 bases and J by 1 base, leaving 12 bases between them. CDR1 KGHSH and CDR2 LQKENI come from the germline V gene. This CDR3 has 14 amino acids. CDR3 DNA sequence: TGTGCCAGCTCCGGAAGGGGGGGCCAAGAGACCCAGTACTTC. Its protein is CASSGRGGQETQYF. Complete variable domain (other parts from reference TRBV18 and TRBJ2-5): NAGVMQNPRHLVRRRGQEARLRCSPMKGHSHVYWYRQLPEEGLKFMVYLQKENIIDESGMPKERFSAEFPKEGPSILRIQQVVRGDSAAYFCASSGRGGQETQYFGPGTRLLVL.

The CDR3 bases are TGTGCCAGCAGAAGGATGACAGGCCAGAATCAGCCCCAGCATTTT. Amino acid sequence: CASRRMTGQNQPQHF. The J gene is TRBJ1-5, the V gene TRBV28; perhaps TRBD1 as D (6 bases). The CDR3 has 15 amino acids. Germline values: CDR1 MDHEN, CDR2 SYDVKM. The V gene lost 6 bases and the J gene lost 4 bases, with 16 bases spanning the gap.

The chain employs TRBV5-6 and TRBJ2-5; possibly TRBD1 for D (5 bases). Germline V gene sequence: CDR1 SGHDT, CDR2 YYEEEE. The CDR3 is 19 residues long. The ends were cut back, 0 bases at V and 5 bases at J, with 26 bases in the middle. This CDR3 is CASSLDRLWGPVIWETQYF. The CDR3 DNA reads TGTGCCAGCAGCTTGGATCGTTTGTGGGGCCCGGTAATTTGGGAGACCCAGTACTTC. Full variable domain (remainder filled in from reference TRBV5-6 and TRBJ2-5): DAGVTQSPTHLIKTRGQQVTLRCSPKSGHDTVSWYQQALGQGPQFIFQYYEEEERQRGNFPDRFSGHQFPNYSSELNVNALLLGDSALYLCASSLDRLWGPVIWETQYFGPGTRLLVL.

This clone came up a few times. V and J are TRBV12-1 and TRBJ1-2; the table's D gene call, TRBD1, was not cross checked with the DNA. TRBV12-1 is described as a pseudogene. The CDR3 sequence is 14 residues long. CDR3 nucleotide sequence: TGTGCCAGCAGCTTTAGCCAGGGTCGTCATGGCTACACCTTC. It specifies CASSFSQGRHGYTF.

The rearrangement uses TRBV9 and TRBJ2-3; no reliable D call. The V and J ends lost 3 bases and 2 bases respectively, with 13 bases between them. The CDR3 is 15 residues long. Germline loops: CDR1 SGDLS, CDR2 YYNGEE. CDR3 loop: CASSAARLPTDTQYF. CDR3 nucleotides: TGTGCCAGCAGCGCGGCCAGACTTCCCACAGATACGCAGTATTTT.

This clone has a handful of counts. The chain combines TRBV5-1 with TRBJ2-3; 13 bases match TRBD2. CDR1 and CDR2 (germline): SGHRS, YFSETQ. The CDR3 extends over 15 amino acids. The ends lost 4 bases at V and 1 base at J; junction bases unmatched: 0. CDR3: CASSGTSGGTDTQYF. In nucleotides, the CDR3 is TGCGCCAGCAGCGGGACTAGCGGGGGCACAGATACGCAGTATTTT.

The J gene is TRBJ2-1, the V gene TRBV6-2 or TRBV6-3; TRBD2 matches at 11 bases. The germline V gene encodes CDR1 MNHEY and CDR2 SVGEGT. The CDR3 sequence is 20 residues long. Unmatched junction bases numbered 14, after V lost 4 bases and J lost 0 bases. The CDR3 protein is CASSFPPTSGTLSSYNEQFF. Written as DNA, the CDR3 is TGTGCCAGCAGTTTCCCCCCGACTAGCGGGACCCTTAGCTCCTACAATGAGCAGTTCTTC.

DNA for the CDR3: TGTGCCAGCAGTACGACAGGGGCTAGCAATCAGCCCCAGCATTTT. It codes for CASSTTGASNQPQHF. This chain uses TRBV6-5 with TRBJ1-5, with 8 bases lining up with TRBD1. Germline V CDR1 and CDR2: MNHEY, SVGAGI. The CDR3 is 15 amino acids. The junction had 3 bases not matched to a gene; V was cut back by 5 bases and J by 0 bases.

Note on this clone: Mismatch with germline at one junction end may stem from a read error. The CDR3 DNA follows: TGTGCCTGGAGTCCCGGGGGACAGTACTATGACTACACCTTC. Translated: CAWSPGGQYYDYTF. The V gene is TRBV30, the J gene TRBJ1-2; 7 bases align to TRBD1. The CDR3 runs to 14 residues. The germline CDR1 and CDR2 sequences are GTSNPN and SVGIG (reference sequence).

The chain has TRBV6-6 and TRBJ1-2; TRBD1 might be the D (5 bases). Germline-derived CDR1 and CDR2 are MNHNY and SVGAGI (reference sequence). This CDR3 has 13 residues. Trimming took 5 bases from V and 7 from J, leaving 14 bases between them. DNA of the CDR3: TGTGCCAGCAGTCCGGACATAGGGTTTGGCTACACCTTC. Its protein product is CASSPDIGFGYTF.

The genes are TRBV7-9 and TRBJ2-5; tentative D call: TRBD1 (5 bases). With 3 bases removed from V and 2 bases from J, the gap between germline ends came to 13 bases. The CDR3 loop spans 15 amino acids. Germline V lookup: CDR1 SEHNR, CDR2 FQNEAQ (reference sequence). CDR3 loop: CASSFPGIRQETQYF. In nucleotides, the CDR3 is TGTGCCAGCAGCTTTCCAGGGATCCGGCAAGAGACCCAGTACTTC.

This chain joins TRBV9 and TRBJ1-4, with 12 bases identical to TRBD1. J gave up 8 bases and V 2 bases, and 7 bases lay outside the gene matches. Germline values: CDR1 SGDLS, CDR2 YYNGEE. The CDR3 runs to 16 residues. The chain's CDR3 is CASSVRDRGPEEKLFF. The DNA of the CDR3 is TGTGCCAGCAGCGTCCGGGACAGGGGGCCTGAGGAAAAACTGTTTTTT. Combining the CDR3 with reference TRBV9 and TRBJ1-4 gives the whole variable domain DSGVTQTPKHLITATGQRVTLRCSPRSGDLSVYWYQQSLDQGLQFLIQYYNGEERAKGNILERFSAQQFPDLHSELNLSSLELGDSALYFCASSVRDRGPEEKLFFGSGTQLSVL.

The chain links TRBV4-1 to TRBJ1-2; TRBD1 is a possible D gene (5 bases). Germline assignment: CDR1 MGHRA and CDR2 YSYEKL. V was trimmed by 0 bases and J by 5 bases, leaving 16 bases between them. The CDR3 is 16 residues long. The CDR3 DNA reads TGCGCCAGCAGCCAAGAGGTTTTGGTGGGGGGATATGGCTACACCTTC. Encoded protein: CASSQEVLVGGYGYTF.

The chain has TRBV27 and TRBJ1-6, with D possibly matching TRBD1 (5 bases). The V gene lost 4 bases and the J gene lost 0 bases, with 10 bases spanning the gap. The germline V gene encodes CDR1 MNHEY and CDR2 SMNVEV (reference sequence). This CDR3 comprises 16 residues. The CDR3 spells CASSSRGSSYNSPLHF. CDR3 sequence (DNA): TGTGCCAGCAGTTCGCGGGGCAGCTCCTATAATTCACCCCTCCACTTT.